The source of this T cell receptor (beta chain) is a study of PD-1 blockade in classical Hodgkin lymphoma. The protocol was immunoSEQ multiplex PCR, while the TCRdb copy is restricted to in-frame clones and leaves out a portion. Among about 110,000 clones, 80% to 90% were seen once, and the ten largest hold about 20%. Each patient relapsed following autologous stem cell transplantation, and prior brentuximab vedotin exposure differed. The germline CDR1 and CDR2 sequences are DFQATT and SNEGSKA (reference sequence). The CDR3 contains 11 residues. The ends were cut back, 3 bases at V and 3 bases at J, with 6 bases in the middle.

The sequencing here drew on peripheral blood mononuclear cells (PBMCs), taken before the second cycle of nivolumab. The receptor was isolated from a human donor with classical Hodgkin lymphoma. The chain carries TRBV20-1 and TRBJ2-7; no clear D gene. CDR3 loop: CSASPDYEQYF. The CDR3 nucleotides read TGCAGTGCTAGTCCTGACTACGAGCAGTACTTC.